These 32 T cell receptor beta chains originate from one sample sequenced in a study of radiotherapy plus CTLA-4 blockade in lung cancer. TCRdb's copy holds only in-frame clones and misses some; the assay was immunoSEQ multiplex PCR. The table lists some 50,000 clones, 80% to 90% of them singletons, with roughly 5% in the top ten. Sequenced material: peripheral blood, taken from a patient treated with radiotherapy plus ipilimumab. These TCRs come from a human donor with non-small cell lung cancer whose response to radiotherapy plus ipilimumab could not be evaluated.

This clone was counted a few times. The rearrangement links TRBV7-9 to TRBJ2-7, with 11 bases lining up with TRBD1. J was trimmed by 7 bases and V by 5 bases; bases with no gene match: 13. The CDR3 has 16 amino acids. CDR1 is SEHNR, CDR2 FQNEAQ, per germline (reference sequence). This chain's CDR3 is CASSRSRTGGLGEQYF. The CDR3 bases are TGTGCCAGCAGCCGAAGCCGGACAGGGGGCTTGGGGGAGCAGTACTTC.

The chain joins TRBV15 to TRBJ1-2; TRBD1 matches at 9 bases. The CDR3 is 14 amino acids. The V gene end was trimmed by 5 bases and the J gene end by 6 bases; junction bases not matched to a gene: 7. The germline V gene encodes CDR1 LNHNV and CDR2 YYDKDF (reference sequence). CDR3 protein: CATSGWDRVHGYTF. DNA of the CDR3: TGTGCCACCAGCGGCTGGGACAGGGTACATGGCTACACCTTC.

The chain recombines TRBV5-1 with TRBJ1-2; no clear D gene. V was shortened by 2 bases and J by 6 bases, with 11 bases between the two germline ends. The CDR3 extends over 13 amino acids. Germline lookup yields CDR1 SGHRS and CDR2 YFSETQ. The CDR3 here is CASSFGISDGYTF. DNA of the CDR3: TGCGCCAGCAGCTTCGGGATAAGTGATGGCTACACCTTC.

CDR3 sequence: CASHRGRPTEAFF. Written as DNA, the CDR3 is TGTGCCAGCCACAGGGGGCGACCCACTGAAGCTTTCTTT. The gene calls are TRBV28 and TRBJ1-1; 9 nucleotides match TRBD1. Per the germline V gene, CDR1 is MDHEN and CDR2 is SYDVKM. The CDR3 length is 13 residues. V gave up 8 bases and J gave up 4 bases; unmatched junction bases: 5.

V usage is TRBV28 and J usage is TRBJ1-4; D call uncertain. Trimming pared 4 bases from V and 0 bases from J, leaving 12 bases between. From germline, CDR1 is MDHEN and CDR2 SYDVKM. The CDR3 length is 16 residues. CDR3 sequence reads: CASSSRRIATNEKLFF. CDR3 coding DNA: TGTGCCAGCAGTTCAAGGAGGATTGCAACTAATGAAAAACTGTTTTTT.

This clone was observed a single time. The chain links TRBV7-2 to TRBJ1-2, with a possible D match to TRBD1 (5 bases). V lost 4 bases to trimming and J lost 4 bases, with 10 bases between them. Germline V gene data show CDR1 as SGHTA and CDR2 as FQGNSA. The CDR3 length is 13 residues. This CDR3 is CASSYDSIYGYTF. CDR3 bases: TGTGCCAGCAGCTACGACAGCATCTATGGCTACACCTTC. The full variable domain, in which reference TRBV7-2 and TRBJ1-2 provide the parts outside the CDR3, is GAGVSQSPSNKVTEKGKDVELRCDPISGHTALYWYRQSLGQGLEFLIYFQGNSAPDKSGLPSDRFSAERTGGSVSTLTIQRTQQEDSAVYLCASSYDSIYGYTFGSGTRLTVV.

V and J are TRBV19 and TRBJ2-1, with 8 bases matching TRBD1. CDR1 LNHDA and CDR2 SQIVND come from the germline V gene (reference sequence). V shed 6 bases and J 5 bases; nucleotides not matched to a gene: 9. The CDR3 consists of 15 residues. The DNA for the CDR3 is TGTGCCAGTAGCCCCCTTGGACAGGGTGACAATGAGCAGTTCTTC. Translation gives CASSPLGQGDNEQFF.

The gene calls are TRBV4-1 and TRBJ2-7; the D gene is possibly TRBD2 (5 bases). Trimming left V 1 base short and J 2 bases short, with 9 bases between. The CDR3 has 14 amino acids. Germline values: CDR1 MGHRA, CDR2 YSYEKL. This CDR3 reads CASSQAGMPYEQYF. The CDR3, as DNA: TGCGCCAGCAGCCAAGCCGGGATGCCCTACGAGCAGTACTTC.

The CDR3 sequence: CASSFKQSEQFF. As DNA, the CDR3 is TGTGCCAGCAGCTTTAAGCAAAGCGAGCAGTTCTTC. The V gene is TRBV7-9, the J gene TRBJ2-1, with D unresolved. Germline lookup yields CDR1 SEHNR and CDR2 FQNEAQ (reference sequence). The CDR3 covers 12 residues. V shed 3 bases and J shed 10 bases, with 10 bases lying between them.

This chain links TRBV5-1 with TRBJ2-3, with unresolved D. Trimming cost V 7 bases and J 6 bases, with 9 bases left between them. CDR1 is SGHRS, CDR2 YFSETQ, per germline. CDR3 length: 11 residues. For the CDR3, the DNA is TGCGCCAGCCGTAAAGCGGATACGCAGTATTTT. This encodes CASRKADTQYF.

The chain links TRBV11-2 to TRBJ1-2; tentative D call: TRBD1 (6 bases). This CDR3 comprises 13 residues. V was shortened by 6 bases and J by 6 bases, with 14 bases between the two germline ends. Germline V CDR1 and CDR2: SGHAT, FQNNGV. The CDR3 DNA follows: TGTGCCAGCAGTTTTGGACAGTATGATGGCTACACCTTC. This codes for CASSFGQYDGYTF.

The rearrangement uses TRBV7-2 and TRBJ2-3, with a tentative D call TRBD2 (5 bases). Germline V gene sequence: CDR1 SGHTA, CDR2 FQGNSA. V lost 3 bases to trimming and J lost 5 bases, with 15 bases between them. The CDR3 sequence is 15 residues long. The CDR3 loop is CASSFSLTTQDTQYF. The CDR3 DNA reads TGTGCCAGCAGCTTCAGTTTGACTACTCAAGATACGCAGTATTTT.

The chain has TRBV27 and TRBJ1-1; TRBD1 agrees at 7 bases. The CDR3 totals 15 residues. Trimming at V came to 3 bases and at J to 0 bases, leaving 4 bases not matched to a gene. Germline loops: CDR1 MNHEY, CDR2 SMNVEV (reference sequence). The chain's CDR3 is CASSLEGAMNTEAFF. The CDR3 nucleotides read TGTGCCAGCAGTTTGGAGGGGGCGATGAACACTGAAGCTTTCTTT.

This chain uses TRBV27 with TRBJ2-2; TRBD2 agrees at 12 bases. Trimming cost V 6 bases and J 3 bases; bases outside gene matches: 11. CDR1 is MNHEY and CDR2 is SMNVEV in the germline V gene (reference sequence). The CDR3 consists of 18 residues. The CDR3 loop reads CASRNGTSGPYDTGELFF. The CDR3 DNA reads as TGTGCCAGCAGGAACGGGACTAGCGGGCCGTACGACACCGGGGAGCTGTTTTTT.

This clone was seen only a few times. The J gene is TRBJ1-4, the V gene TRBV19; 7 nucleotides line up with TRBD1. The CDR3 covers 14 residues. Germline CDR1 LNHDA, CDR2 SQIVND (reference sequence). V shed 4 bases, J shed 8 bases, and the junction held 7 bases outside the gene matches. CDR3 protein: CASSTTGRGEKLFF. The CDR3 DNA reads TGTGCCAGTAGTACGACAGGGCGAGGCGAAAAACTGTTTTTT.

V usage is TRBV2 and J usage is TRBJ2-1; TRBD2 aligns across 15 bases. The CDR3 has 15 amino acids. Germline-derived CDR1 and CDR2 are SNHLY and FYNNEI. Unmatched junction bases numbered 4, after V lost 4 bases and J lost 9 bases. CDR3 coding DNA: TGTGCCAGCAGTGTCGGACTAGCGGGAGGGAGTGAGCAGTTCTTC. Its translation is CASSVGLAGGSEQFF. The full variable domain, its missing parts supplied by reference TRBV2 and TRBJ2-1, is EPEVTQTPSHQVTQMGQEVILRCVPISNHLYFYWYRQILGQKVEFLVSFYNNEISEKSEIFDDQFSVERPDGSNFTLKIRSTKLEDSAMYFCASSVGLAGGSEQFFGPGTRLTVL.

This sequence joins TRBV15 and TRBJ2-1; 10 bases are shared with TRBD2. Germline CDR1 LNHNV, CDR2 YYDKDF (reference sequence). V lost 5 bases to trimming and J lost 6 bases; unmatched junction nucleotides: 10. CDR3 size: 16 residues. This CDR3 is CATSETGLAGVNEQFF. The CDR3 bases are TGTGCCACCAGCGAGACGGGGCTAGCGGGAGTCAATGAGCAGTTCTTC.

The chain joins TRBV7-6 to TRBJ2-7; weak D call: TRBD1 (6 bases). The CDR3 has 14 residues. Trimming cost V 5 bases and J 9 bases, with 20 bases left between them. Germline V gives CDR1 SGHVS, CDR2 FNYEAQ. CDR3 residues: CASSPLPGQYAQYF. CDR3 bases: TGTGCCAGCAGCCCTTTGCCGGGACAATATGCGCAGTACTTC.

V is TRBV6-5 and J is TRBJ2-7; 9 bases map to TRBD1. Losses at the gene ends were 6 bases for V and 1 base for J; bases not matched to a gene: 4. The germline gives CDR1 MNHEY, CDR2 SVGAGI. This CDR3 spans 14 amino acids. The CDR3 loop reads CASRPGQGSYEQYF. The CDR3 DNA is TGTGCCAGCAGACCGGGACAGGGATCCTACGAGCAGTACTTC.

This chain connects TRBV5-1 to TRBJ1-5; TRBD1 agrees at 8 bases. J was trimmed by 2 bases and V by 7 bases; bases with no gene match: 5. CDR1 is SGHRS and CDR2 is YFSETQ in the germline V gene. The CDR3 has 14 residues. The CDR3 reads CASAPTGGNQPQHF. CDR3 sequence (DNA): TGCGCCAGCGCCCCGACAGGGGGCAATCAGCCCCAGCATTTT. The full variable domain, with the rest looked up from reference TRBV5-1 and TRBJ1-5, is KAGVTQTPRYLIKTRGQQVTLSCSPISGHRSVSWYQQTPGQGLQFLFEYFSETQRNKGNFPGRFSGRQFSNSRSEMNVSTLELGDSALYLCASAPTGGNQPQHFGDGTRLSIL.

The V call is TRBV29-1, the J call TRBJ2-1; D is unclear. This CDR3 has 14 amino acids. Germline V CDR1 and CDR2: SQVTM, ANQGSEA. Trimming took 4 bases from V and 2 from J, leaving 12 bases between them. The CDR3 nucleotides read TGCAGCGTTGGTCGCGGTGTAGCCTACAATGAGCAGTTCTTC. This gives the protein CSVGRGVAYNEQFF.

The chain has TRBV21-1 and TRBJ2-3; TRBD2 is taken as the D call from the table, unchecked against the DNA. TRBV21-1 constitutes a pseudogene. The CDR3 contains 21 residues. Here the CDR3 reads CASYRTIKGLAGICGTDTQYF. For the CDR3, the DNA is TGTGCCAGCTATCGAACGATTAAAGGCCTAGCGGGTATTTGCGGCACAGATACGCAGTATTTT.

This sequence joins TRBV25-1 and TRBJ2-1; D ambiguous. CDR3 length: 13 residues. The ends were cut back, 4 bases at V and 6 bases at J, with 10 bases in the middle. Germline V gene sequence: CDR1 MGHDK, CDR2 SYGVNS. CDR3 residues: CASSGIQFNEQFF. CDR3 nucleotide sequence: TGTGCCAGCAGTGGGATACAGTTCAATGAGCAGTTCTTC.

This rearrangement joins TRBV6-1 to TRBJ1-1, with a possible D match to TRBD1 (5 bases). The ends were cut back, 3 bases at V and 3 bases at J, with 11 bases in the middle. The CDR3 contains 14 residues. Germline CDR1 and CDR2: MNHNS and SASEGT. The CDR3 loop is CASSDPGIYTEAFF. Written as DNA, the CDR3 is TGTGCCAGCAGTGACCCAGGGATTTACACTGAAGCTTTCTTT.

CDR3 residues: CAISSDGPTDTQYF. The CDR3 nucleotides read TGTGCCATCAGTTCAGATGGTCCCACAGATACGCAGTATTTT. The rearrangement joins TRBV10-3 to TRBJ2-3; D gene unclear. Germline CDR1 is ENHRY and CDR2 is SYGVKD. The CDR3 is 14 amino acids. V was trimmed by 5 bases and J by 2 bases, leaving 11 bases between them.

In its sample, this clone was seen once. The rearrangement uses TRBV5-4 and TRBJ2-1, with 9 bases identical to TRBD2. There are 17 residues in the CDR3. Trimming took 4 bases from V and 6 from J; bases not matched to a gene: 14. Germline-derived CDR1 and CDR2 are SGHNT and YYREEE (reference sequence). In nucleotides, the CDR3 is TGTGCCAGCAGCACTCCCCGGGTAGCGGGAGCATTCAATGAGCAGTTCTTC. Translated: CASSTPRVAGAFNEQFF.

V gene TRBV10-3 combines with J gene TRBJ2-2; D may be TRBD2 (7 bases). Looked up from germline, CDR1 is ENHRY and CDR2 is SYGVKD. V lost 10 bases to trimming and J lost 8 bases, with 11 bases between them. The CDR3 extends over 11 amino acids. CDR3 sequence: CATGGLGELFF. The DNA of the CDR3 is TGTGCCACCGGGGGGCTTGGGGAGCTGTTTTTT.

The V call is TRBV4-3, the J call TRBJ2-7; 9 bases agree with TRBD2. The CDR3 sequence is 16 residues long. Germline CDR1 and CDR2: LGHNA and YSLEER. V shed 0 bases, J shed 4 bases, and the junction held 7 bases outside the gene matches. The CDR3 bases are TGCGCCAGCAGCCAAGATGGTAGCGGGAGTGGGTACGAGCAGTACTTC. Its protein is CASSQDGSGSGYEQYF.

The genes are TRBV19 and TRBJ2-6; D remains ambiguous. The V gene lost 5 bases and the J gene lost 2 bases, with 13 bases spanning the gap. Germline V lookup: CDR1 LNHDA, CDR2 SQIVND (reference sequence). CDR3 length: 16 residues. The CDR3: CASSSPGGTGANVLTF. As DNA, the CDR3 is TGTGCCAGTAGTTCTCCGGGTGGTACTGGGGCCAACGTCCTGACTTTC.

The CDR3 DNA reads TGTGCCAGCAGTGCCTCATTAGCGGGAGCCTACAATGAGCAGTTCTTC. It specifies CASSASLAGAYNEQFF. This sequence joins TRBV6-1 and TRBJ2-1; the match to TRBD2 covers 9 bases. With V trimmed by 4 bases and J by 2 bases, 6 bases remained unmatched. The CDR3 covers 16 residues. Per the germline V gene, CDR1 is MNHNS and CDR2 is SASEGT.

The gene calls are TRBV4-2 and TRBJ2-7; a weak D match, TRBD2 (6 bases). There are 12 residues in the CDR3. Per germline, CDR1 LGHNA and CDR2 YNFKEQ. Deletions cut 4 bases from V and 7 bases from J, with 11 bases between. CDR3 bases: TGTGCCAGCAGCCGGGGCGCGGGGGAGCAGTACTTC. Amino acid sequence: CASSRGAGEQYF.

V gene TRBV7-2 combines with J gene TRBJ2-1; the D is unclear. Germline-derived CDR1 and CDR2 are SGHTA and FQGNSA. This CDR3 is 13 amino acids long. The V gene lost 1 base and the J gene lost 7 bases, with 8 bases spanning the gap. The CDR3: CASSLGPANEQFF. The CDR3 nucleotides are TGTGCCAGCAGCTTAGGTCCAGCGAATGAGCAGTTCTTC.